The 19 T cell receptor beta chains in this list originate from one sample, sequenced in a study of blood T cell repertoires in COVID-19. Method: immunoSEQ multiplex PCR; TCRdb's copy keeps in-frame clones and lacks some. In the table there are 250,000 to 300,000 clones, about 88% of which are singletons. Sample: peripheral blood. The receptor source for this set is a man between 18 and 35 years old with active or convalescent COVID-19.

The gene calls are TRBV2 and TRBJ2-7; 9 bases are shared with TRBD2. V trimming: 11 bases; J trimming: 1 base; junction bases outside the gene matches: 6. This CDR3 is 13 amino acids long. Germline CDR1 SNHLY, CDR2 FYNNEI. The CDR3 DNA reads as TGTGCCGGCTTAGCGGGAGAGTCCTACGAGCAGTACTTC. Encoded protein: CAGLAGESYEQYF.

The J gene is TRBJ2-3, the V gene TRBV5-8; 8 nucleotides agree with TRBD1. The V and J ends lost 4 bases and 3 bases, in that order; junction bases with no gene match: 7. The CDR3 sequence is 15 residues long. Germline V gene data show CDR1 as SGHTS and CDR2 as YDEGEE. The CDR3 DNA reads TGTGCCAGCAGCGTGTGGGACAGGAGTACAGATACGCAGTATTTT. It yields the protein CASSVWDRSTDTQYF.

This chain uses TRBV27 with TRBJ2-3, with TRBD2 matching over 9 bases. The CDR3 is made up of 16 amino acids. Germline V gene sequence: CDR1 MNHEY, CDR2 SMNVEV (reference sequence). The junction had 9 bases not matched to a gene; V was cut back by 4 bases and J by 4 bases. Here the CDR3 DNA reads TGTGCCAGCAGTTCCCCTAGCGGGACGGTAGCAGATACGCAGTATTTT. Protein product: CASSSPSGTVADTQYF.

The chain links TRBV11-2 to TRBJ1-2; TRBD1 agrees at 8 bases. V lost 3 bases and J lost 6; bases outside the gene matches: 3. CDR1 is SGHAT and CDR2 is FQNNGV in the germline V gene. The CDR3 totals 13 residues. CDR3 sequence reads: CASSLGGQDGYTF. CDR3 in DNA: TGTGCCAGCAGCTTGGGGGGACAGGATGGCTACACCTTC.

Written as DNA, the CDR3 is TGTGCCAGTAGCACAAAGGACAGGGCGTCCTACGAGCAGTACTTC. Translated: CASSTKDRASYEQYF. The chain recombines TRBV19 with TRBJ2-7; 8 positions match TRBD1. The CDR3 sequence is 15 residues long. V was pared by 6 bases and J by 1 base, with 8 bases of the junction left unmatched. From germline, CDR1 is LNHDA and CDR2 SQIVND (reference sequence).

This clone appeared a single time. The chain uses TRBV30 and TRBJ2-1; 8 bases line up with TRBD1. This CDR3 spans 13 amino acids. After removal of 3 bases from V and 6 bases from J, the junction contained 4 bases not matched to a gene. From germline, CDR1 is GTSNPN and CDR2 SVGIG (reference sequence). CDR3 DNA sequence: TGTGCCTGGAGAAGACAGGGGCTCAATGAGCAGTTCTTC. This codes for CAWRRQGLNEQFF.

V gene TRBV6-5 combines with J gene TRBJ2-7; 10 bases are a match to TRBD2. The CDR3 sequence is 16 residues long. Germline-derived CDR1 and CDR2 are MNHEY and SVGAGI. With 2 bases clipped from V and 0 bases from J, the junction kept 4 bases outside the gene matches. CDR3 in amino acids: CASSYTSGTSSYEQYF. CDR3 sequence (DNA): TGTGCCAGCAGTTACACTAGCGGGACTAGCTCCTACGAGCAGTACTTC.

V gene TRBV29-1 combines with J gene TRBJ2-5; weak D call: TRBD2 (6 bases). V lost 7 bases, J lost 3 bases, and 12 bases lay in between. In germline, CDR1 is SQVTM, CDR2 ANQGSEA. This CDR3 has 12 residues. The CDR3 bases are TGCAGCGCAGAAAGGGAGGAAGAGACCCAGTACTTC. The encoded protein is CSAEREEETQYF.

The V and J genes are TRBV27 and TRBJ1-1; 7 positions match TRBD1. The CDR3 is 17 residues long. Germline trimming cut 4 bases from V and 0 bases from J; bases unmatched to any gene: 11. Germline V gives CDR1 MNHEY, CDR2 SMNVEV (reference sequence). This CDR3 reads CASSYRPRQGLNTEAFF. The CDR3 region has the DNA TGTGCCAGCAGTTACCGGCCCCGACAGGGACTGAACACTGAAGCTTTCTTT.

CDR3 protein: CASSLWEGAYNEQFF. CDR3 nucleotides: TGTGCCAGCAGCTTATGGGAGGGGGCCTACAATGAGCAGTTCTTC. V is TRBV7-8 and J is TRBJ2-1, with D possibly matching TRBD2 (7 bases). The CDR3 is made up of 15 amino acids. Trimming left V 2 bases short and J 2 bases short, with 10 bases between. Per the germline V gene, CDR1 is SGHVS and CDR2 is FQNEAQ.

The CDR3 DNA sequence: TGTGCCAGCCAAAGCGGGACAGGGTGGGACGAGCAGTACTTC. Protein sequence: CASQSGTGWDEQYF. This chain connects TRBV28 to TRBJ2-7; 9 positions agree with TRBD1. J gave up 5 bases and V 8 bases, and 10 bases lay outside the gene matches. Germline CDR1 reads MDHEN; CDR2 reads SYDVKM. This CDR3 has 14 residues.

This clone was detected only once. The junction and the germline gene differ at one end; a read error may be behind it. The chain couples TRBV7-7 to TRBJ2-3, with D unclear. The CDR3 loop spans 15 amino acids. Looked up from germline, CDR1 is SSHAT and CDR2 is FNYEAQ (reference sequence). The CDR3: CASSPMTSTTATQYF. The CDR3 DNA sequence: TGTGCTAGCAGCCCCATGACTTCCACCACCGCTACGCAGTATTTT.

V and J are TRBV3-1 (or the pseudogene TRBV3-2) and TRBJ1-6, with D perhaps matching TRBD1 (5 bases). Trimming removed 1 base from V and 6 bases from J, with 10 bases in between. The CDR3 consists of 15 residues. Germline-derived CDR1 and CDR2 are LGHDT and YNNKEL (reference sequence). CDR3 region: CASSQVWGGNSPLHF. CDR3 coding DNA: TGTGCCAGCAGCCAAGTTTGGGGGGGTAATTCACCCCTCCACTTT.

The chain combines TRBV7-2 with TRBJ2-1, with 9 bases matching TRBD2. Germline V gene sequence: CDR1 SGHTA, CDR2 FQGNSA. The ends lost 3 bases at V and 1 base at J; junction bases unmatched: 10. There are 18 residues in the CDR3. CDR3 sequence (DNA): TGTGCCAGCAGCTTGGAGGTTAGCGGGAGTAAATCCTACAATGAGCAGTTCTTC. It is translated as CASSLEVSGSKSYNEQFF.

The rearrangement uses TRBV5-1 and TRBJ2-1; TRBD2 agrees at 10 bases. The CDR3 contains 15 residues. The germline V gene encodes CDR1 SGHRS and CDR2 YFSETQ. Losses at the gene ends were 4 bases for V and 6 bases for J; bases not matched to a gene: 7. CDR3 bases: TGCGCCAGCAGCCCAGCGGGGGGGTCGGGCAATGAGCAGTTCTTC. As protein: CASSPAGGSGNEQFF. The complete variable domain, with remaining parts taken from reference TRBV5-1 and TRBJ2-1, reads KAGVTQTPRYLIKTRGQQVTLSCSPISGHRSVSWYQQTPGQGLQFLFEYFSETQRNKGNFPGRFSGRQFSNSRSEMNVSTLELGDSALYLCASSPAGGSGNEQFFGPGTRLTVL.

CDR3 bases: TGTGCCAGCAGCGGGTTAATTCCGGGACTAGCGGGAGGAGATACGCAGTATTTT. Protein product: CASSGLIPGLAGGDTQYF. This sequence joins TRBV7-2 and TRBJ2-3; 15 positions agree with TRBD2. Per germline, CDR1 SGHTA and CDR2 FQGNSA. The length of the CDR3 is 18 residues. V lost 5 bases, J lost 5 bases, and 11 bases stayed unmatched.

CDR3 bases: TGTGCCAGCAGCTGCCCTACCGTATCCGCGGGGGGGCCGGGGAATGAGCAGTTCTTC. The encoded protein is CASSCPTVSAGGPGNEQFF. The rearrangement uses TRBV7-3 and TRBJ2-1, with 9 bases identical to TRBD2. The germline CDR1 and CDR2 sequences are SGHTA and FQGTGA. The junction had 20 bases not matched to a gene; V was cut back by 4 bases and J by 7 bases. This CDR3 has 19 amino acids.

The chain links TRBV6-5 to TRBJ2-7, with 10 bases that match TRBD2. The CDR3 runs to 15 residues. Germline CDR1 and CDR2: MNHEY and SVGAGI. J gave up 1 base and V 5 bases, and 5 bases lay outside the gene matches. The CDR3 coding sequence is TGTGCCAGCAGTAGGCTAGCGGGAGTATCCTACGAGCAGTACTTC. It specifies CASSRLAGVSYEQYF.

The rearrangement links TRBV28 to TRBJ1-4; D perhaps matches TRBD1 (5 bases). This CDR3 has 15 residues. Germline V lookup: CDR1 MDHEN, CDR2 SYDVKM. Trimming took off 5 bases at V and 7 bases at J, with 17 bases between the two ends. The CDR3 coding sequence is TGTGCCAGCAGTCCCGACAGCCTCGGGGGTGAAAAACTGTTTTTT. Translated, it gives CASSPDSLGGEKLFF.